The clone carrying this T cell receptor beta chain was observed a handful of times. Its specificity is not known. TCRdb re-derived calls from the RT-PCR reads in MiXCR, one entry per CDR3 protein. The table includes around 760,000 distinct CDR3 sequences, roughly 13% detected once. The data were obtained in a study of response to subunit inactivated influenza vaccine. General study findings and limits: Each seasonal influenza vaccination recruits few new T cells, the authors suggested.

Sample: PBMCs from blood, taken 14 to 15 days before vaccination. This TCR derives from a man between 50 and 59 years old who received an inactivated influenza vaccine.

CDR3 protein: CASSSGQDNYGYTF. As DNA, the CDR3 is TGTGCCAGCAGCTCCGGACAGGATAACTATGGCTACACCTTC. The rearrangement joins TRBV7-2 to TRBJ1-2; TRBD1 matches at 7 bases. Germline values: CDR1 SGHTA, CDR2 FQGNSA. V shed 4 bases and J 1 base; nucleotides not matched to a gene: 3. The CDR3 length is 14 residues.